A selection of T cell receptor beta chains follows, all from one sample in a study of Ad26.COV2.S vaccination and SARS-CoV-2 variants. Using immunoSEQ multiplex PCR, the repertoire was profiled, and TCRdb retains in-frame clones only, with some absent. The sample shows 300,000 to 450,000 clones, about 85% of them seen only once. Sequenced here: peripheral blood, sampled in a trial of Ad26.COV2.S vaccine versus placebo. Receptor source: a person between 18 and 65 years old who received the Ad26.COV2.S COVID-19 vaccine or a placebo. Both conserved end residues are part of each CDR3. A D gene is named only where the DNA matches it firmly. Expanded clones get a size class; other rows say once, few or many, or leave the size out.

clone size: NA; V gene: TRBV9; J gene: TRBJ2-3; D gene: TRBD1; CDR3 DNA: TGTGCCAGCAGCGCCCGCCCAACAGGGGGAGATACGCAGTATTTT; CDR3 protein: CASSARPTGGDTQYF
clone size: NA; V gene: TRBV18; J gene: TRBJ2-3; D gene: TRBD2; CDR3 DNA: TGTGCCAGCTCATCTAGGCCGGGACTACCCACAGATACGCAGTATTTT; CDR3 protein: CASSSRPGLPTDTQYF
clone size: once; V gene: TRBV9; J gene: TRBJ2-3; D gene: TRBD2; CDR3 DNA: TGTGCCAGCAGCGCCCAACCGCGGGGGTCGATGGATACGCAGTATTTT; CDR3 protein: CASSAQPRGSMDTQYF
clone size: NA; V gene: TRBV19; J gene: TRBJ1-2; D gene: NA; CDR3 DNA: TGTGCCAGTAGTCTGAGCAGCACCTTAATTTATGGCTACACCTTC; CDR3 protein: CASSLSSTLIYGYTF
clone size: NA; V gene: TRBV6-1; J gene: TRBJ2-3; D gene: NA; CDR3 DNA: TGTGCCAGCAGTGAAGCAGGGGCACGTACGCAGTATTTT; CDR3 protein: CASSEAGARTQYF
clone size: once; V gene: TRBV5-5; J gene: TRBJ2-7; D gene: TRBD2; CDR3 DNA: TGTGCCAGCAGTATAGCTAGCGGGAGATCCTACGAGCAGTACTTC; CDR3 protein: CASSIASGRSYEQYF
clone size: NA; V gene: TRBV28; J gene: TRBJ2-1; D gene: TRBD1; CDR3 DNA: TGTGCCAGCAGTTTAAGTTGGGGGACAGGACAGTTCTTC; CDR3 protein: CASSLSWGTGQFF
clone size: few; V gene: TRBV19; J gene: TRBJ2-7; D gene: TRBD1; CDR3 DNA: TGTGCCAGTAATGCCGTAGGACAGGCCTACGAGCAGTACTTC; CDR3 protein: CASNAVGQAYEQYF
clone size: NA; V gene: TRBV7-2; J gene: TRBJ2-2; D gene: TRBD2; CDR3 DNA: TGTGCCAGCAGCTTGGGGACTAGCGGGAGCACCGGGGAGCTGTTTTTT; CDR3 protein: CASSLGTSGSTGELFF
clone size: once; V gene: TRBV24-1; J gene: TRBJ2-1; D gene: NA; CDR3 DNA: TGTGCCACCAGTGGAATAGGGGCCTCAAAGTACAATGAGCAGTTCTTC; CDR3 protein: CATSGIGASKYNEQFF
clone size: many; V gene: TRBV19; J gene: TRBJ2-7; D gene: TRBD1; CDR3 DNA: TGTGCCAGTAGTATAATGGGGGGGACAGGGGACGAGCAGTACTTC; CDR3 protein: CASSIMGGTGDEQYF
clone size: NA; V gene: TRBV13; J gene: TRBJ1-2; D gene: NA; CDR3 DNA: TGTGCCAGCAGCTTAAGTCTGGGGGCGACCGCTAACTATGGCTACACCTTC; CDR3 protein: CASSLSLGATANYGYTF
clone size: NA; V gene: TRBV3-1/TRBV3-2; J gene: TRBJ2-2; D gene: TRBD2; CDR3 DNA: TGTGCCAGCAGCCATCGAGTAGCGGGAGTTATCGGGGAGCTGTTTTTT; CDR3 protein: CASSHRVAGVIGELFF
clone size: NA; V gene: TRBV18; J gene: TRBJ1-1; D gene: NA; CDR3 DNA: TGTGCCAGCTCACCACCGGGACGGGGGGCCGCTGAAGCTTTCTTT; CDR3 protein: CASSPPGRGAAEAFF
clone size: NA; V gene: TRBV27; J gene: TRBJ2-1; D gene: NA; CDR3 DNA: TGTGCCAGCAGCCTCGCTGGGACGGGAGATGAGCAGTTCTTC; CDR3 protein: CASSLAGTGDEQFF
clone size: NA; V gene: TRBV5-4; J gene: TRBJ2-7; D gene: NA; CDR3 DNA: TGTGCCAGCAGCTTGGGGTCCGTCCCCCGGAACGAGCAGTACTTC; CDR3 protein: CASSLGSVPRNEQYF
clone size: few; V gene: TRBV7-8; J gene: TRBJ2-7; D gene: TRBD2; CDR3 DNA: TGTGCCAGCAGCTCCAGCGGGGTGGACCTTAGGAGCTCCTACGAGCAGTACTTC; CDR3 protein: CASSSSGVDLRSSYEQYF
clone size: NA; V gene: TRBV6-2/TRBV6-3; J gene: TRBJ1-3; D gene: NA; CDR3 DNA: TGTGCCAGCAGTTATGCCTACTCTGGAAACACCATATATTTT; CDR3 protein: CASSYAYSGNTIYF
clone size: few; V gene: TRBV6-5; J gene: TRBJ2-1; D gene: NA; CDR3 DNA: TGTGCCAGCAGTAAGGGGGTAGTCACCTACAATGAGCAGTTCTTC; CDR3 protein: CASSKGVVTYNEQFF
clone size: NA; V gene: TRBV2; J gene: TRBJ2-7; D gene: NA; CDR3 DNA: TGTGCCAGCAAAGGACAGATTCACTTAGAGCAGTACTTC; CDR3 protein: CASKGQIHLEQYF
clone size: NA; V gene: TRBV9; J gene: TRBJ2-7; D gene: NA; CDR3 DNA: TGTGCCAGCAGCACCCAACCGACAGACGTACCCTACGAGCAGTACTTC; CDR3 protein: CASSTQPTDVPYEQYF
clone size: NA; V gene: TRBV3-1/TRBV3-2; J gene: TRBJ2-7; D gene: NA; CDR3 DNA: TGTGCCAGCGGCCCCTCCTACGAGCAGTACTTC; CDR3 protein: CASGPSYEQYF
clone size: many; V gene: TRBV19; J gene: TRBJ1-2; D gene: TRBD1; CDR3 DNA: TGTGCCAGTAGTGTTACAGGGGCCTTGGATGGCTACACCTTC; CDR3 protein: CASSVTGALDGYTF
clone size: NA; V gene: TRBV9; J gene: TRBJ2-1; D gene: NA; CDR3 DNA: TGTGCCAGCGCCGCCTCGGGGTTTAACAATGAGCAGTTCTTC; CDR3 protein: CASAASGFNNEQFF
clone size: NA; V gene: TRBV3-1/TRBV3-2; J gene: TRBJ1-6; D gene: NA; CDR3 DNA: TGTGCCAGCAGGACGGGGAGTAATTCACCCCTCCACTTT; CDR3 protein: CASRTGSNSPLHF
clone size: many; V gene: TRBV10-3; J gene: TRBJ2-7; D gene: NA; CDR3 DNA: TGTGCCATCAGTGCCCCAAACTACGAGCAGTACTTC; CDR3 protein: CAISAPNYEQYF
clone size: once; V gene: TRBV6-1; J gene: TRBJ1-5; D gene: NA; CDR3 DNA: TGTGCCAGCAGTGAAGGACAGAAGGTTCAGCCCCAGCATTTT; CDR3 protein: CASSEGQKVQPQHF
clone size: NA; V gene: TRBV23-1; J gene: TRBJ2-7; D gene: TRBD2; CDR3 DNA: TGCGCCAGCAGTCTAACCCCCGGAGGCGGGAGGTCCCCCTACGAGCAGTACTTC; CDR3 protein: CASSLTPGGGRSPYEQYF
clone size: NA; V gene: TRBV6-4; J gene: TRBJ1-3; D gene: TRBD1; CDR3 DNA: TGTGCCAGCACCCCGGGACAGGGACTTGGAAACACCATATATTTT; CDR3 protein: CASTPGQGLGNTIYF
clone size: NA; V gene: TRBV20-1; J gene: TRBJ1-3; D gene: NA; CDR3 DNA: TGCAGTGCTAGTGGTTCTCGCTCTGGAAACACCATATATTTT; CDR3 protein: CSASGSRSGNTIYF
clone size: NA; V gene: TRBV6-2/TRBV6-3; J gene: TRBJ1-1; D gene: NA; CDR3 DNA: TGTGCCAGCAGTCCCGGAGGTGGGGGACCCAACACTGAAGCTTTCTTT; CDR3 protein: CASSPGGGGPNTEAFF
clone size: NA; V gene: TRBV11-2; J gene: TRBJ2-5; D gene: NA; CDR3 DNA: TGTGCCAGCAGCTTAGGTCGGGGTTTAAGGTCGCCAGGGGAGACCCAGTACTTC; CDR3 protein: CASSLGRGLRSPGETQYF
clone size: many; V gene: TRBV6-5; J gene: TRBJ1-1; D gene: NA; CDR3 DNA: TGTGCCAGCACCTCCAGGGGCTTTGAAGCTTTCTTT; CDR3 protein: CASTSRGFEAFF
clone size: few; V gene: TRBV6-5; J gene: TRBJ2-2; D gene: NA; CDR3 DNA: TGTGCCAGCAGGGGGGGTAATTTAGCCGGGGAGCTGTTTTTT; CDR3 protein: CASRGGNLAGELFF
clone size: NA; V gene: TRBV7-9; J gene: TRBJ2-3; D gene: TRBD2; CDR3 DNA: TGTGCCAGCAGCTTCGGACTAGCGGGAGTAAGGTATTTT; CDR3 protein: CASSFGLAGVRYF
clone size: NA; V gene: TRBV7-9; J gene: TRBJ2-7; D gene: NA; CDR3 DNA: TGTGCCAGCAGCCTGCAGGGGGGGACCTCCTACGAGCAGTACTTC; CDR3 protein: CASSLQGGTSYEQYF
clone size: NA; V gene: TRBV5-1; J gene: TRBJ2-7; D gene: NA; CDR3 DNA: TGCGCCAGCAGCCCTACACGGGCAGGGCTCGACGAGCAGTACTTC; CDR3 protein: CASSPTRAGLDEQYF
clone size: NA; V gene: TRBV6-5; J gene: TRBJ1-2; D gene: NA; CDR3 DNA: TGTGCCAGCAGTTACTCCAGACAGGCCTATGGCTACACCTTC; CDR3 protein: CASSYSRQAYGYTF
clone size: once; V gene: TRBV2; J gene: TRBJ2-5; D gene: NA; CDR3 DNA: TGTGCCAGCAGTGTTCCCCCCCCCGCCCCTCGGTACTTC; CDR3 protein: CASSVPPPAPRYF
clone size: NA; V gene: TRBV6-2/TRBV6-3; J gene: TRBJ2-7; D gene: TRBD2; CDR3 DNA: TGTGCCAGCAGCGGAGGGAGCGGGGGGATCTACGAGCAGTACTTC; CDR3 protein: CASSGGSGGIYEQYF
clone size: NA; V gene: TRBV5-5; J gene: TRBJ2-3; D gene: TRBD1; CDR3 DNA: TGTGCCAGCACTCAGGGACAGGGCACAGATACGCAGTATTTT; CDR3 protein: CASTQGQGTDTQYF
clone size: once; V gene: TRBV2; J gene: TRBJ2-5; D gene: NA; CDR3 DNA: TGTGCCAGCAGTGGCCAGATTGATGAGACCCAGTACTTC; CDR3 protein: CASSGQIDETQYF
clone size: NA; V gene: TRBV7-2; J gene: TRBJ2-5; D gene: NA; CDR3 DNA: TGTGCCAGCAGCTTTGTGGTGTTGGGGGACGGACAAGAGACCCAGTACTTC; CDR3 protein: CASSFVVLGDGQETQYF
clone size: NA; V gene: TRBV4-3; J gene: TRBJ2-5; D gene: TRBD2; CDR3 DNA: TGCGCCAGCAGCCAAAGTGGCACGGGAGGGGGAGAGACCCAGTACTTC; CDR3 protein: CASSQSGTGGGETQYF
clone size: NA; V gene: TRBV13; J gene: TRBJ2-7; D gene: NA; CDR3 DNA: TGTGCCAGCAGCTTAGGAGGCCAAGAGCAGTACTTC; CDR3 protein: CASSLGGQEQYF
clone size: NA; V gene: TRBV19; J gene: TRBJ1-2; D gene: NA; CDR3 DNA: TGTGCCAGTAGTCTCGAGAGGGACGGCTCCTATGGCTACACCTTC; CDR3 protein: CASSLERDGSYGYTF
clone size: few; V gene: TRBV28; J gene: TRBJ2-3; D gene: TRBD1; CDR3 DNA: TGTGCCAGCAGTCAGGGGACAGGCGTAGATACGCAGTATTTT; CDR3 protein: CASSQGTGVDTQYF